Below, one T cell receptor (beta chain) is given with its context. Its antigen remains unidentified. Base quality data are lacking; no much larger clone is found one base away. This sample was taken from a study of lymphopenia after photon versus proton radiotherapy (dated by TCRdb to the late 2010s). The study in broad terms: Photon and proton radiation therapy were compared by the study for their immunological effects in patients with gastrointestinal tumors who developed high-grade lymphopenia. The study was designed to characterize how the impact on the immune system differs between the two radiation modalities. The cohort included about 18 patients with gastrointestinal tumors who developed lymphopenia after receiving either photon or proton therapy. Here is what the overall study found, with its caveats: Across the cohort, an inverse correlation was found between a larger post-nadir drop in TCR diversity and overall survival time among patients who died. The authors looked at the survival association only in patients who died, and they framed better survival with proton therapy as a possibility rather than a demonstrated result. Once the lymphocyte count had reached its nadir, the repertoires of photon-treated patients showed oligoclonal expansion, particularly of CD8+ Temra cells, and this expansion drove the decline in diversity. Relative stability during treatment was observed in proton-treated patients, whereas loss of naive T cells and TCR diversity and gain of effector/memory populations were observed in photon-treated patients.

The CDR3 has 14 amino acids, counting the end cysteine and phenylalanine. The CDR3 DNA has 42 bases and is translated from base 1. In the germline V gene, CDR1 corresponds to MNHNS and CDR2 to SASEGT. V lost 6 bases and J lost 2 bases; the stretch between them is 14 bases long. The method behind the library was the immunoSEQ multiplex PCR assay. Deep sequencing of rearranged TCR beta loci, alongside multiparametric flow cytometry, was used to profile T cell repertoires. The immuneACCESS repertoire file appears here via TCRdb, limited to in-frame rearrangements. These files lack a portion of the clones; in checked studies, under half of the deficit traces to unresolved V genes, and the cause of the others is not known. The sample profile shows fewer than 25,000 clones; about 89% of them were found once. The leading ten clones occupy 11% of the sample.

Material: peripheral blood, obtained from a patient treated with proton-based radiotherapy. This sequence originates from a man older than 75 with esophageal cancer. This receptor chain uses TRBV6-1 and TRBJ2-7; the D region possibly corresponds to TRBD1 (6 bases align). The DNA sequence follows: TGTGCCAGCAGCGGGGTACAGGGAGCCTACGAGCAGTACTTC. It translates to CASSGVQGAYEQYF.